This T cell receptor beta chain is from a study of PD-1 blockade in classical Hodgkin lymphoma (dated by TCRdb to 2020 to 2022). About the investigation overall: Nivolumab dosing was 3 mg/kg intravenously every 2 weeks, continuing until either disease progression or unacceptable toxicity. The study used CyTOF and TCR beta sequencing to define a peripheral blood immune signature of response to PD-1 blockade in classical Hodgkin lymphoma. Overall results and qualifications from the work: The study was restricted to a single clinical trial cohort, and the causes of repertoire differences, possibly disease activity or prior therapy, were left undefined. Patients starting nivolumab less than 1 year after ASCT had lower diversity and were excluded from later analyses to avoid confounding by immune reconstitution. Baseline TCR diversity was reported to be lower in newly diagnosed patients than in healthy donors, and even lower in relapsed/refractory patients. A significant rise by C4D1 was seen in CD4+ but not CD8+ TCR diversity (p=0.0027 vs p=0.16), with the rise being most apparent in complete responders (p=0.02). Trial patients with a complete response had baseline diversity similar to that of newly diagnosed patients, while partial responders and progressors had significantly lower diversity.

With regard to this clone: Its recognized antigen is unknown. No quality values exist for individual bases; no much larger clone is one base distant.

The label giving this sample's time point can be read as: cycle 1 day 1 (C1D1), immediately before nivolumab initiation. Every trial patient had relapsed after autologous stem cell transplantation, and cohorts A, B and C differed in prior brentuximab vedotin exposure. A total of approximately 51 patients with relapsed/refractory classical Hodgkin lymphoma made up the trial cohort, and each patient's best overall response was complete response, partial response or progressive disease. Trial patients were treated with single-agent nivolumab in the multi-cohort phase II CheckMate 205 trial. An independent review committee assessed best overall response by applying the 2007 International Working Group response criteria. Trial PBMCs were obtained immediately prior to nivolumab initiation (C1D1) and on therapy at cycle 2 day 1 and cycle 4 day 1. Peripheral blood was collected in 8 mL Vacutainer Cell Preparation Tubes, from which PBMCs were isolated by centrifugation and then cryopreserved.

CDR1 and CDR2 (MGHRA, YSYEKL) derive from the germline V gene. Taken from cysteine to phenylalanine, the CDR3 has 14 residues. The entry retains the CDR3 DNA only, 42 bases that are in frame from base 1. Relative to germline, V is 6 bases shorter and J is 5 bases shorter, with 17 bases between their ends. The Qiagen DNeasy kit was used to extract genomic DNA from unsorted PBMCs and from the negatively selected CD4+ and CD8+ fractions. Amplification of TCR beta CDR3 regions was done by immunoSEQ multiplex PCR with primers that anneal to V and J segments. Amplification bias was minimized using a synthetic immune receptor repertoire, and residual bias was removed computationally after sequencing. In the original analysis: Custom Python scripts were used to quantify repertoire diversity as the Shannon entropy index. The unsorted, CD4+ and CD8+ repertoires were each analyzed separately, with the exception of combined analyses, where CD4+ and CD8+ sequences were merged in silico. A clone was considered expanded if an increase in frequency of at least 2-fold after treatment relative to C1D1 was found, and a pseudocount of 0.5 was applied to clones undetected at baseline. Clones with 0 or 1 copy at C1D1 were defined as singleton clones, while clones with 2 or more copies were defined as non-singleton clones. Clones expanded in unsorted samples were annotated as CD4+, CD8+ or unknown by matching protein sequences in sorted samples from the same patient. Wilcoxon tests on paired samples were used to test changes in diversity from C1D1 to C4D1. Imported from immuneACCESS, the table was reduced by TCRdb to in-frame sequences with V and J called. These copies leave out some clones; in studies compared against another copy, an unresolved V gene accounts for under half, and the cause of the remainder is not known. The D gene and trimming were derived from the DNA, and the V and J assignments and clone size from that table. This sample has tens of thousands of clones in its table, and 90% of those were observed once. The leading ten clones occupy 7.5% to 10% of the sample.

The receptor was isolated from a human donor with classical Hodgkin lymphoma. The chain uses TRBV4-1 and TRBJ2-7; the D gene is perhaps TRBD1, from 6 matching bases. Specimen: peripheral blood mononuclear cells (PBMCs), collected at baseline. The CDR3 in this case is CASSHPQGFDEQYF. The DNA sequence is given as TGCGCCAGCAGTCACCCCCAGGGGTTCGACGAGCAGTACTTC.